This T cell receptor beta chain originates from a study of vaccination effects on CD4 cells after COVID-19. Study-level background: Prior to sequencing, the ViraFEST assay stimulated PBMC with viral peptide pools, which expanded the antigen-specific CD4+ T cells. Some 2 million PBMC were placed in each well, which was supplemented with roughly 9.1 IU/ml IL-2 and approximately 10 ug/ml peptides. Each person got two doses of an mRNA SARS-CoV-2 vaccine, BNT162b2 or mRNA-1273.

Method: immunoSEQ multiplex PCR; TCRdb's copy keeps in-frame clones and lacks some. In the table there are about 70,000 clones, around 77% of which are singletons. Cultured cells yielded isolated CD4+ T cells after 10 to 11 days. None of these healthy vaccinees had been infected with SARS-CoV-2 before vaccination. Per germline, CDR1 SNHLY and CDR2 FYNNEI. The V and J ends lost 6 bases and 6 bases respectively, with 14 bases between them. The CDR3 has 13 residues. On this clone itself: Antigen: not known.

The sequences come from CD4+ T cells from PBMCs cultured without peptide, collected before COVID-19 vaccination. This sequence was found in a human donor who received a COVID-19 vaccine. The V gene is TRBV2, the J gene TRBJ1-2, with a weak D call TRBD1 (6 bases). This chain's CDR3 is CASSVLQGHGYTF. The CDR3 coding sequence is TGTGCCAGCAGCGTGCTACAGGGCCATGGCTACACCTTC.